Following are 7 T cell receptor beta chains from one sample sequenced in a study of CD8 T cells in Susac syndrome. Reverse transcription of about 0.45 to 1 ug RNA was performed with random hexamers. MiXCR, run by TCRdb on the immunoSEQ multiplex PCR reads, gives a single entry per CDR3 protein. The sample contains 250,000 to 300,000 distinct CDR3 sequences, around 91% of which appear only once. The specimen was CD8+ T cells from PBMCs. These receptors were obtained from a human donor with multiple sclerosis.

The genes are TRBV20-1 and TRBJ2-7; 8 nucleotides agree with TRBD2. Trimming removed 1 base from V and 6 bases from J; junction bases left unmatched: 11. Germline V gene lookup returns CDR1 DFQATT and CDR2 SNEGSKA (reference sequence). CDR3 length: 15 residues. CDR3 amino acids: CSARAAGGALSEQYF. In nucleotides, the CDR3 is TGCAGTGCTAGAGCGGCCGGGGGGGCCCTCAGCGAGCAGTACTTC.

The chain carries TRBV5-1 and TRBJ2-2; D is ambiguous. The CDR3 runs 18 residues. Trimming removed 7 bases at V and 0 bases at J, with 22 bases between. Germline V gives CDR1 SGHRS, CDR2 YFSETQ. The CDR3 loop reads CASGLLEATATNTGELFF. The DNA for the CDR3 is TGCGCCAGCGGCCTACTGGAAGCCACAGCTACGAACACCGGGGAGCTGTTTTTT.

CDR3 amino acids: CASSYALQNTGELFF. CDR3 DNA sequence: TGTGCCAGCAGTTACGCGCTTCAGAACACCGGGGAGCTGTTTTTT. The rearrangement joins TRBV6-2 or TRBV6-3 to TRBJ2-2; no definite D call. Germline CDR1 and CDR2: MNHEY and SVGEGT. Trimming took 2 bases from V and 1 from J, leaving 8 bases between them. This CDR3 is 15 amino acids long.

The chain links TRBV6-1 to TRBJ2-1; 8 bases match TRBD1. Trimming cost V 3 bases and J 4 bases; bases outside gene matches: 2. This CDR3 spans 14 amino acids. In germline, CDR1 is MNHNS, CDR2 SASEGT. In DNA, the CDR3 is TGTGCCAGCAGTGAGGGGACAGGATACAATGAGCAGTTCTTC. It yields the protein CASSEGTGYNEQFF.

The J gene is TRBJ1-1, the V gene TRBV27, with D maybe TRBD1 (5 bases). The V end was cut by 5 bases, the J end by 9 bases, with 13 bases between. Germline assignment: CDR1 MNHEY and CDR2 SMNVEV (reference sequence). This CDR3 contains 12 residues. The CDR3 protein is CASSLGGAKAFF. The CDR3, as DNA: TGTGCCAGCAGTCTGGGAGGGGCCAAAGCTTTCTTT.

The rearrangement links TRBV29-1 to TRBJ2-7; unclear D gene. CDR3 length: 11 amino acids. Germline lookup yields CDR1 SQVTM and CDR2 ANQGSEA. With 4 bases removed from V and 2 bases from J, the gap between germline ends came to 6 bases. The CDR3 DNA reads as TGCAGCGTTGGGTTTACCTACGAGCAGTACTTC. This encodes CSVGFTYEQYF.

CDR3 in amino acids: CASSLGFTAGTQYF. The CDR3, as DNA: TGTGCCAGCAGCTTGGGTTTTACCGCGGGGACCCAGTACTTC. The rearrangement uses TRBV5-6 and TRBJ2-5, with D possibly matching TRBD2 (5 bases). The germline V gene encodes CDR1 SGHDT and CDR2 YYEEEE. CDR3 length equals 14 residues. V was shortened by 0 bases and J by 7 bases, with 13 bases between the two germline ends.